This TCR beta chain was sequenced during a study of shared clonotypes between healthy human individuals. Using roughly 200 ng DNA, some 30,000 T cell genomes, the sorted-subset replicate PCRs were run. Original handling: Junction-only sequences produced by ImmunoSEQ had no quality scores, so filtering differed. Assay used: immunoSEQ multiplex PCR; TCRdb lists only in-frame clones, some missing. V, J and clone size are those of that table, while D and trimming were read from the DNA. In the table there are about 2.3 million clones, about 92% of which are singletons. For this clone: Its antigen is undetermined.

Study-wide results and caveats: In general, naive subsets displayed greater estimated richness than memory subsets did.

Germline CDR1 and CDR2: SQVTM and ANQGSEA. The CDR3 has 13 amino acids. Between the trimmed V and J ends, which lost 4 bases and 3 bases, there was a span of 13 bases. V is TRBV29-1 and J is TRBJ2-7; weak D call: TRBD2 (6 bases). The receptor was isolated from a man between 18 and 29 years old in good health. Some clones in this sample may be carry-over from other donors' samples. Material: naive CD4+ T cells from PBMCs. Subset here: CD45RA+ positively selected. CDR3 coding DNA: TGCAGCGTTGTCATTAGCGGATACTACGAGCAGTACTTC. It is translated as CSVVISGYYEQYF.